This T cell receptor (beta chain) was sequenced in a study of T cell responses to AZD1222 COVID-19 vaccine. The method was immunoSEQ multiplex PCR; TCRdb's version includes in-frame clones alone and lacks a portion of them. Among about 120,000 clones listed, 91% were seen once. In regard to this clone: The antigen remains unidentified.

CDR1 and CDR2 (germline): SQVTM, ANQGSEA. The CDR3 covers 14 residues. Between the trimmed V and J ends, which lost 2 bases and 4 bases, there was a span of 14 bases. General study points: There were mostly white British donors and more females than males, and clonal diversity was possibly underestimated. Sampled repertoires all dated from after the peak T cell response.

The TCR sequence derives from an adult in good health. Sequencing was performed on peripheral blood, taken on day 0 of AZD1222 vaccination. This sequence joins TRBV29-1 and TRBJ1-2; possible D gene TRBD1, 5 bases. The CDR3 coding sequence is TGCAGCGTTGAACCGGCAGGGTTGGGCTATGGCTACACCTTC. Its protein is CSVEPAGLGYGYTF.